These 29 T cell receptor beta chains were sequenced from one sample in a study of identical twins (dated by TCRdb to 2016 to 2017). Receptor libraries were prepared by 5' RACE. Data came from an Illumina HiSeq 2000. The public reads were run again by TCRdb, first through fastp at Q25 and then through MiXCR, and only productive beta chains were kept. CDR3 protein duplicates are merged, each entry listing the most common genes and DNA. Within this sample are 350,000 to 450,000 distinct CDR3 sequences, with less than 20% of them counted one time only. The ten largest clones take up 10% to 15% of the sample. Sample: naive T cells sorted from blood. The sample's cell subset or site, from its label and the paper: cells isolated with a human naive T-cell isolation kit. These receptors all stem from a man aged 45-60 years in good health.

There are a few counts of this clonotype. V usage is TRBV5-1 and J usage is TRBJ1-2, with TRBD1 identical over 7 bases. The germline gives CDR1 SGHRS, CDR2 YFSETQ. The junction had 8 bases not matched to a gene; V was cut back by 2 bases and J by 7 bases. The CDR3 totals 14 residues. CDR3 loop: CASSFEGGISGYTF. For the CDR3, the DNA is TGCGCCAGCAGCTTCGAAGGGGGCATTAGTGGCTACACCTTC. Full variable domain (rest looked up from reference TRBV5-1 and TRBJ1-2): KAGVTQTPRYLIKTRGQQVTLSCSPISGHRSVSWYQQTPGQGLQFLFEYFSETQRNKGNFPGRFSGRQFSNSRSEMNVSTLELGDSALYLCASSFEGGISGYTFGSGTRLTVV.

This clonotype was found many times. The J gene is TRBJ2-1, the V gene TRBV24-1, with 7 bases identical to TRBD1. V was clipped by 5 bases and J by 0 bases; unmatched bases: 6. CDR1 is KGHDR and CDR2 is SFDVKD in the germline V gene. The CDR3 consists of 16 residues. The CDR3 reads CATSGMTGSSYNEQFF. The CDR3 DNA reads as TGTGCCACCAGTGGAATGACAGGGAGCTCCTACAATGAGCAGTTCTTC.

The chain recombines TRBV7-3 with TRBJ2-5; D is unresolved. The germline CDR1 and CDR2 sequences are SGHTA and FQGTGA. The V end was cut by 5 bases, the J end by 5 bases, with 18 bases between. The CDR3 runs 15 residues. The CDR3 DNA follows: TGTGCCAGCAGCCCTGGGCCTCACTTAGGGGAGACCCAGTACTTC. Protein: CASSPGPHLGETQYF.

The chain has TRBV6-1 and TRBJ1-2; D is ambiguous. This CDR3 has 13 residues. The germline V and J ends were trimmed by 3 bases and 7 bases, with 12 bases remaining between them. Per the germline V gene, CDR1 is MNHNS and CDR2 is SASEGT. The CDR3 DNA sequence: TGTGCCAGCAGTGACCCCAGGCGCGGTGGCTACACCTTC. Its translation is CASSDPRRGGYTF.

To note about this clonotype: This may be a read error, as it is one base from a much larger clone. The V gene is TRBV20-1, the J gene TRBJ2-1; 7 nucleotides align to TRBD2. From germline, CDR1 is DFQATT and CDR2 SNEGSKA (reference sequence). V lost 0 bases to trimming and J lost 9 bases; unmatched junction nucleotides: 8. The CDR3 totals 14 residues. The CDR3 coding sequence is TGCAGTGCTAGAGAGAGGGAGGGGCCTGGTGAGCAGTTCTTC. The encoded protein is CSAREREGPGEQFF.

This clonotype was counted a few times. The V call is TRBV12-3 or TRBV12-4, the J call TRBJ2-7; D is possibly TRBD2 (5 bases). Between the trimmed V and J ends, which lost 5 bases and 7 bases, there was a span of 18 bases. This CDR3 is built from 14 residues. The CDR3 DNA sequence: TGTGCCAGCAGTCTGCTTACCGCAACGGGGGAGCAGTACTTC. It specifies CASSLLTATGEQYF.

The V gene is TRBV29-1, the J gene TRBJ2-1; 7 bases align to TRBD2. From germline, CDR1 is SQVTM and CDR2 ANQGSEA. J gave up 9 bases and V 7 bases, and 15 bases lay outside the gene matches. The CDR3 covers 14 residues. The CDR3 protein is CSGKPGTNAGEQFF. DNA for the CDR3: TGCAGCGGTAAGCCCGGGACTAACGCCGGTGAGCAGTTCTTC.

The chain uses TRBV7-3 and TRBJ2-1, with 9 positions matching TRBD1. Germline values: CDR1 SGHTA, CDR2 FQGTGA. After removal of 5 bases from V and 8 bases from J, the junction contained 4 bases not matched to a gene. The CDR3 is 13 residues long. This CDR3 is CASSRDRAYEQFF. In DNA, the CDR3 is TGTGCCAGCAGCCGGGACAGGGCCTATGAGCAGTTCTTC.

This rearrangement joins TRBV20-1 to TRBJ2-7, with D possibly matching TRBD1 (5 bases). The CDR3 sequence is 13 residues long. V was trimmed by 0 bases and J by 7 bases, leaving 13 bases between them. Per the germline V gene, CDR1 is DFQATT and CDR2 is SNEGSKA (reference sequence). CDR3 sequence reads: CSARDLIAGEQYF. CDR3 DNA sequence: TGCAGTGCTAGAGATCTGATAGCAGGGGAGCAGTACTTC.

This clonotype was seen at least ten times. This chain uses TRBV5-1 with TRBJ2-7, with D possibly TRBD1 on 6 matching bases. V was shortened by 6 bases and J by 6 bases, with 22 bases between the two germline ends. The CDR3 is made up of 15 amino acids. Germline V gene sequence: CDR1 SGHRS, CDR2 YFSETQ. The CDR3 DNA sequence: TGCGCCAGCACCCTTTCATCGCAGGGGAATGGCGAGCAGTACTTC. Translating it yields CASTLSSQGNGEQYF.

The CDR3 DNA is TGCAGTGCTAGCCGGGCCCGAGGAGAGACCCAGTACTTC. Protein product: CSASRARGETQYF. V gene TRBV20-1 combines with J gene TRBJ2-5; D is ambiguous. Trimming cost V 3 bases and J 4 bases, with 12 bases left between them. Germline CDR1 and CDR2: DFQATT and SNEGSKA (reference sequence). The CDR3 has 13 residues.

This clonotype was seen repeatedly, ten times or more. This sequence joins TRBV5-5 and TRBJ2-7; weak D call: TRBD1 (7 bases). Trimming cost V 4 bases and J 4 bases, with 15 bases left between them. Germline CDR1 reads SGHKS; CDR2 reads YYEKEE (reference sequence). CDR3 size: 14 residues. Here the CDR3 DNA reads TGTGCCAGCAGCGCGGGACAGTGGGAGTACGAGCAGTACTTC. This gives the protein CASSAGQWEYEQYF.

This clonotype was seen a few times. The chain employs TRBV20-1 and TRBJ2-7; 7 nucleotides line up with TRBD2. Germline-derived CDR1 and CDR2 are DFQATT and SNEGSKA (reference sequence). The CDR3 spans 14 residues. V was clipped by 1 base and J by 2 bases; unmatched bases: 5. The chain's CDR3 is CSARVSSGTYEQYF. For the CDR3, the DNA is TGCAGTGCTAGAGTGTCTAGCGGAACCTACGAGCAGTACTTC.

The chain links TRBV27 to TRBJ2-7; 12 bases map to TRBD2. The germline CDR1 and CDR2 sequences are MNHEY and SMNVEV (reference sequence). This CDR3 spans 12 amino acids. V shed 10 bases, J shed 5 bases, and the junction held 3 bases outside the gene matches. The CDR3 sequence is CATRTSGDEQYF. The DNA of the CDR3 is TGTGCCACCAGGACTAGCGGGGACGAGCAGTACTTC.

Worth noting for this clonotype: One junction end does not reproduce the germline sequence, and a read error may be involved. The V and J genes are TRBV7-3 and TRBJ2-7, with D unresolved. The CDR3 is 14 residues long. Germline lookup yields CDR1 SGHTA and CDR2 FQGTGA. DNA for the CDR3: TGTGCCAGCAGCTTAGCCCCGGTCTCCCACGAGCAGTACTTC. This codes for CASSLAPVSHEQYF.

In its sample, this clonotype was seen many times. The chain is built from TRBV14 and TRBJ2-5; 9 bases line up with TRBD2. The CDR3 runs to 16 residues. With V trimmed by 0 bases and J by 3 bases, 5 bases remained unmatched. Germline CDR1 SGHDN, CDR2 FVKESK. The CDR3 DNA reads TGTGCCAGCAGCCAAGAATCTAGCGGGGTAAAAGAGACCCAGTACTTC. Its translation is CASSQESSGVKETQYF.

This clonotype was seen more than once but under ten times. The gene calls are TRBV5-6 and TRBJ2-7; D is possibly TRBD1 or TRBD2 (5 bases each). CDR3 length equals 12 residues. V lost 4 bases to trimming and J lost 5 bases, with 10 bases between them. Germline V gene data show CDR1 as SGHDT and CDR2 as YYEEEE. The CDR3 reads CASSLGVNEQYF. As DNA, the CDR3 is TGTGCCAGCAGCCTGGGGGTTAACGAGCAGTACTTC. The whole variable domain, remainder taken from reference TRBV5-6 and TRBJ2-7, is DAGVTQSPTHLIKTRGQQVTLRCSPKSGHDTVSWYQQALGQGPQFIFQYYEEEERQRGNFPDRFSGHQFPNYSSELNVNALLLGDSALYLCASSLGVNEQYFGPGTRLTVT.

There are a few counts of this clonotype. The V gene is TRBV7-9, the J gene TRBJ1-3; D gene uncertain. CDR3 size: 17 residues. V dropped 6 bases and J dropped 3 bases, with 21 bases sitting between them. Germline values: CDR1 SEHNR, CDR2 FQNEAQ (reference sequence). The CDR3 loop is CASRIVPRRNLGNTIYF. The CDR3 nucleotides are TGTGCCAGCAGGATAGTCCCCAGAAGGAACCTTGGAAACACCATATATTTT. Complete variable domain (other parts from reference TRBV7-9 and TRBJ1-3): DTGVSQNPRHKITKRGQNVTFRCDPISEHNRLYWYRQTLGQGPEFLTYFQNEAQLEKSRLLSDRFSAERPKGSFSTLEIQRTEQGDSAMYLCASRIVPRRNLGNTIYFGEGSWLTVV.

This clonotype was observed a handful of times. The V call is TRBV6-2 or TRBV6-3, the J call TRBJ1-2; D possibly corresponds to TRBD1 (5 bases). V lost 2 bases and J lost 7, with 11 bases in between. CDR1 MNHEY and CDR2 SVGEGT come from the germline V gene. The CDR3 runs to 13 residues. CDR3 DNA sequence: TGTGCCAGCAGTTACGCAGGGATAGGTGGCTACACCTTC. This encodes CASSYAGIGGYTF.

This clonotype has ten or more counts. CDR3 loop: CASSLNVQETQYF. The CDR3 DNA reads TGCGCCAGCAGCTTGAATGTACAAGAGACCCAGTACTTC. The chain combines TRBV5-1 with TRBJ2-5; D gene ambiguous. The V and J ends lost 1 base and 2 bases respectively, with 6 bases between them. Germline CDR1 and CDR2: SGHRS and YFSETQ. The CDR3 is made up of 13 amino acids.

This clonotype was recorded a few times. V and J are TRBV20-1 and TRBJ2-7; the match to TRBD1 covers 7 bases. The CDR3 contains 15 residues. V lost 2 bases, J lost 2 bases, and 9 bases stayed unmatched. From germline, CDR1 is DFQATT and CDR2 SNEGSKA (reference sequence). CDR3 in amino acids: CSARHTGVLPYEQYF. The CDR3 region has the DNA TGCAGTGCTAGACATACAGGGGTTCTTCCCTACGAGCAGTACTTC.

The table lists this clonotype with a few counts. The chain recombines TRBV10-3 with TRBJ2-7; the D gene is possibly TRBD1 (6 bases). The germline V and J ends were trimmed by 8 bases and 2 bases, with 13 bases remaining between them. The length of the CDR3 is 13 residues. Germline assignment: CDR1 ENHRY and CDR2 SYGVKD. The CDR3 DNA sequence: TGTGCCATCCGGGACATGGGGGCCTACGAGCAGTACTTC. Amino acid sequence: CAIRDMGAYEQYF.

The chain recombines TRBV6-2 or TRBV6-3 with TRBJ2-3; D unclear. V gave up 6 bases and J gave up 5 bases, with 9 bases separating them. The CDR3 covers 12 residues. Germline loops: CDR1 MNHEY, CDR2 SVGEGT. The CDR3 DNA reads TGTGCCAGCAGCCACCTACTAGATACGCAGTATTTT. Translated: CASSHLLDTQYF.

A few counts support this clonotype. The chain uses TRBV20-1 and TRBJ2-3; D may be TRBD2 (7 bases). The germline V gene encodes CDR1 DFQATT and CDR2 SNEGSKA (reference sequence). The V end was cut by 2 bases, the J end by 6 bases, with 21 bases between. The CDR3 totals 16 residues. DNA for the CDR3: TGCAGTGCTAGAACCTCCCCGCGGGGGCCTGGGGATACGCAGTATTTT. Amino acids: CSARTSPRGPGDTQYF.

This clonotype appeared many times. The V call is TRBV12-3 or TRBV12-4, the J call TRBJ1-2; 10 positions agree with TRBD1. Trimming removed 3 bases from V and 7 bases from J; junction bases left unmatched: 8. CDR3 length: 15 amino acids. The CDR3 nucleotides are TGTGCCAGCAGTTTTGTGACAGGGGGCTCGGCTGGCTACACCTTC. Its protein is CASSFVTGGSAGYTF.

The chain has TRBV5-1 and TRBJ1-2; D possibly corresponds to TRBD1 (6 bases). Germline V lookup: CDR1 SGHRS, CDR2 YFSETQ. V was clipped by 2 bases and J by 2 bases, with 10 bases between them. This CDR3 region has 14 residues. CDR3 DNA sequence: TGCGCCAGCAGCTTCATTGACAGGAACTATGGCTACACCTTC. It is translated as CASSFIDRNYGYTF.

The chain uses TRBV4-3 and TRBJ1-5; D unresolved. Germline V gives CDR1 LGHNA, CDR2 YSLEER. Trimming shortened V by 1 base and J by 1 base, and 5 bases separated the two germline ends. The CDR3 runs 14 residues. CDR3 bases: TGCGCCAGCAGCCAAGCGGTCAGCAATCAGCCCCAGCATTTT. Amino acid sequence: CASSQAVSNQPQHF.

The table lists this clonotype with a few counts. This chain uses TRBV3-1 with TRBJ2-1, with 9 bases fitting TRBD1. CDR3 length equals 16 residues. V shed 3 bases, J shed 7 bases, and the junction held 10 bases outside the gene matches. CDR1 and CDR2 from the germline V gene are LGHDT and YNNKEL (reference sequence). The CDR3 nucleotides read TGTGCCAGCAGCCACTTCTTAGGACAGGGGCGTAATGAGCAGTTCTTC. This translates into CASSHFLGQGRNEQFF.

This clonotype was seen a few times. The chain couples TRBV12-3 or TRBV12-4 to TRBJ1-5; 7 nucleotides agree with TRBD1. The CDR3 contains 15 residues. Trimming cost V 3 bases and J 4 bases; bases outside gene matches: 6. CDR3 bases: TGTGCCAGCAGTTTGAATAGACAGGGTAATCAGCCCCAGCATTTT. It specifies CASSLNRQGNQPQHF.